This T cell receptor (beta chain) is from a study of blood T cell repertoires in COVID-19. Some clones are missing from TCRdb's copy, which holds only in-frame ones; the method was immunoSEQ multiplex PCR. Of about 220,000 clones listed, around 84% are singletons. Sequenced material: peripheral blood. The TCR comes from a woman aged 55-69 years who had recovered from COVID-19.

CDR3 coding DNA: TGTGCCAGCAGCCAGGCAGGCGGCACAGATACGCAGTATTTT. Translated, it gives CASSQAGGTDTQYF. The rearrangement links TRBV4-2 to TRBJ2-3, with D unclear. V lost 3 bases to trimming and J lost 1 base, with 8 bases between them. The CDR3 covers 14 residues. Germline lookup yields CDR1 LGHNA and CDR2 YNFKEQ.